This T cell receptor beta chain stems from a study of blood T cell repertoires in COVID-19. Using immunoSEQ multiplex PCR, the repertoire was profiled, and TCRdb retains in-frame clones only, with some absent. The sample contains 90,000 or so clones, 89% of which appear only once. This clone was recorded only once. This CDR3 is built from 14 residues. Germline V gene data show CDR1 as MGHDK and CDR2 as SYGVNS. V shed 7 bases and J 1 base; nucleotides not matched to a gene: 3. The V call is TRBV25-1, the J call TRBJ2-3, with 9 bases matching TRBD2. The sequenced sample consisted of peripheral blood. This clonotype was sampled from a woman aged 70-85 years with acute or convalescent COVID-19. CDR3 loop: CASTSGVGTDTQYF. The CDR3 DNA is TGTGCCAGCACTAGCGGGGTAGGCACAGATACGCAGTATTTT.